This record concerns one T cell receptor beta chain sequence. The antigen is unknown. Between the trimmed V and J ends, which lost 5 bases and 2 bases, there was a span of 11 bases. This CDR3 comprises 14 residues. Germline assignment: CDR1 SGHNT and CDR2 YENEEA. This entry belongs to a study of graft-versus-host responses after intestinal transplantation. Study-level background: Transplants given to recipients were multivisceral, liver-intestinal, or isolated intestinal.

Generated by immunoSEQ multiplex PCR, the TCRdb table keeps only in-frame clones and is missing some. The table records around 96,000 clones, 92% of them present only once. The J gene is TRBJ2-3, the V gene TRBV11-3; D gene uncertain. The receptor's source is a human donor who received an intestinal transplant. The material sequenced was unstimulated CD4+ T cells sorted from spleen or lymph node cells, taken before intestinal transplant. This chain's CDR3 is CASSTITDTDTQYF. The DNA of the CDR3 is TGTGCCAGCAGCACAATTACAGACACAGATACGCAGTATTTT.